This is a list of T cell receptor beta chains from one sample in a study of beta chain features in type 1 diabetes. The table came from immunoSEQ multiplex PCR; TCRdb's copy has only in-frame clones and leaves some out. The data show 350,000 to 450,000 clones, about 16% seen once. The sequenced sample was naive CD4+ T cells from blood. The receptor set was obtained from a woman younger than 30 in good health. The CDR3 runs from the conserved cysteine through the conserved F or W. A D gene is named only where the DNA matches it firmly. Size values are once, few and many counts, or a class for expanded clones, and some rows have none.

j_call: TRBJ1-1
clone_size: few
d_call: TRBD1
v_call: TRBV18
cdr3_aa: CASSGETGLNTEAFF
cdr3_nt: TGTGCCAGCTCAGGGGAGACAGGGCTGAACACTGAAGCTTTCTTT

j_call: TRBJ2-5
clone_size: -
d_call: -
v_call: TRBV6-6
cdr3_aa: CASSWRETQYF
cdr3_nt: TGTGCCAGCAGTTGGAGGGAGACCCAGTACTTC

j_call: TRBJ1-4
clone_size: -
d_call: TRBD1
v_call: TRBV18
cdr3_aa: CASSPDRVEEKLFF
cdr3_nt: TGTGCCAGCTCACCTGACAGGGTTGAGGAAAAACTGTTTTTT

j_call: TRBJ1-5
clone_size: -
d_call: -
v_call: TRBV28
cdr3_aa: CASTLSGWQPQHF
cdr3_nt: TGTGCCAGCACCCTTAGCGGCTGGCAGCCCCAGCATTTT

j_call: TRBJ2-5
clone_size: -
d_call: TRBD2
v_call: TRBV5-4
cdr3_aa: CASSPTSGRAKETQYF
cdr3_nt: TGTGCCAGCAGCCCGACTAGCGGGAGGGCCAAAGAGACCCAGTACTTC

j_call: TRBJ2-3
clone_size: few
d_call: -
v_call: TRBV18
cdr3_aa: CASSPLEQDTQYF
cdr3_nt: TGTGCCAGCTCACCACTAGAGCAAGATACGCAGTATTTT

j_call: TRBJ1-5
clone_size: -
d_call: -
v_call: TRBV15
cdr3_aa: CATSRVRGNQPQHF
cdr3_nt: TGTGCCACCAGCAGAGTGCGGGGCAATCAGCCCCAGCATTTT

j_call: TRBJ2-5
clone_size: few
d_call: TRBD1
v_call: TRBV7-9
cdr3_aa: CASSFTGQERGETQYF
cdr3_nt: TGTGCCAGCAGCTTTACAGGACAGGAGAGGGGAGAGACCCAGTACTTC

j_call: TRBJ2-1
clone_size: -
d_call: TRBD2
v_call: TRBV4-2
cdr3_aa: CASSQDIGTSDNEQFF
cdr3_nt: TGTGCCAGCAGCCAAGATATCGGGACTAGCGACAATGAGCAGTTCTTC

j_call: TRBJ2-5
clone_size: few
d_call: TRBD1
v_call: TRBV5-1
cdr3_aa: CASSSTGGQETQYF
cdr3_nt: TGCGCCAGCAGCTCGACAGGGGGACAAGAGACCCAGTACTTC

j_call: TRBJ1-1
clone_size: few
d_call: -
v_call: TRBV19
cdr3_aa: CASSRRGRLTEAFF
cdr3_nt: TGTGCCAGTAGTAGGAGAGGGCGCCTCACTGAAGCTTTCTTT

j_call: TRBJ2-5
clone_size: -
d_call: TRBD2
v_call: TRBV5-1
cdr3_aa: CASSRAGEFEETQYF
cdr3_nt: TGCGCCAGCAGCCGGGCGGGAGAGTTTGAAGAGACCCAGTACTTC

j_call: TRBJ1-4
clone_size: few
d_call: -
v_call: TRBV30
cdr3_aa: CAWRGTPGSRKLFF
cdr3_nt: TGTGCCTGGAGAGGCACTCCGGGGTCTAGAAAACTGTTTTTT

j_call: TRBJ2-7
clone_size: few
d_call: -
v_call: TRBV7-9
cdr3_aa: CASSLGQTTRYEQYF
cdr3_nt: TGTGCCAGCAGCCTGGGGCAGACGACTCGCTACGAGCAGTACTTC

j_call: TRBJ1-3
clone_size: few
d_call: -
v_call: TRBV4-2
cdr3_aa: CASSQDGGRRWNTIYF
cdr3_nt: TGTGCCAGCAGCCAAGATGGGGGGAGGCGTTGGAACACCATATATTTT

j_call: TRBJ2-1
clone_size: few
d_call: -
v_call: TRBV11-3
cdr3_aa: CASSLAGIYNEQFF
cdr3_nt: TGTGCCAGCAGCTTAGCGGGAATCTACAATGAGCAGTTCTTC

j_call: TRBJ2-3
clone_size: -
d_call: -
v_call: TRBV11-2
cdr3_aa: CASSPRDTQYF
cdr3_nt: TGTGCCAGCAGCCCGAGGGATACGCAGTATTTT